In this sample, the clone carrying this T cell receptor beta chain turned up a few times. Its matching antigen is unknown. The data belong to a study of blood T cells in healthy people across ages. Findings and caveats of the study: In these data, TCR beta diversity tracked strongly with naive T cell percentage. When one million T cells were used, diversity estimates were thought to be underestimates.

CDR3 length equals 13 residues. Germline V lookup: CDR1 KGHSH, CDR2 LQKENI. V shed 6 bases and J shed 4 bases, with 9 bases lying between them. A J-beta primer mix and a sample-barcoded 5' primer were used in a second PCR of about 7 to 12 cycles. TCRdb fed the 5' RACE reads into MiXCR, producing one record per CDR3 protein. The data show about 670,000 distinct CDR3 sequences, around 50% seen once. The rearrangement joins TRBV18 to TRBJ1-4, with D unclear. The sequence was obtained from a woman older than 75 in good health. Sequencing was carried out using blood. The CDR3 DNA reads TGTGCCAGCTCGAGAGCCTATAATGAAAAACTGTTTTTT. Translating gives CASSRAYNEKLFF.